The rows below give T cell receptor beta chains drawn from one sample of a study of T cell changes during pregnancy in multiple sclerosis. Sequencing used immunoSEQ multiplex PCR; TCRdb keeps in-frame clones, though not all of them. The table lists about 100,000 clones, 92% of them singletons. Sequences were derived from peripheral blood, sampled after pregnancy. Source of these receptors: a female donor with multiple sclerosis, enrolled in a pregnancy study. Both conserved end residues are trimmed from each CDR3. Fields, in order: V gene, J gene, CDR3 protein.

>TRBV9|TRBJ2-1
ASNPSGGLSYNEQF
>TRBV5-6|TRBJ2-7
ASSPRDIPYEQY
>TRBV19|TRBJ1-2
ASSITGYGYT
>TRBV5-1|TRBJ2-5
ASSFQLAGGETQY
>TRBV7-2|TRBJ2-5
ASSLGLAGGQETQY
>TRBV30|TRBJ2-5
AWSDPPSGLAAQETQY
>TRBV7-8|TRBJ2-7
ASSLTGGGYEQY
>TRBV29-1|TRBJ2-3
SVEHRRRESTQY
>TRBV19|TRBJ1-2
ASSLRNRDGYT
>TRBV11-3|TRBJ2-7
ASSVTSGDYEQY
>TRBV12-5|TRBJ2-6
ASGLGGTGANVLT
>TRBV5-4|TRBJ1-1
ASSWGQVNTEAF
>TRBV7-9|TRBJ1-1
ASSRAPEAF
>TRBV7-8|TRBJ2-3
ASRSKFGGSDTQY
>TRBV6-6|TRBJ1-3
ASSPSGNTIY
>TRBV18|TRBJ1-1
ASSSTGTNTEAF
>TRBV7-2|TRBJ1-1
ASSLAPTGLNTEAF
>TRBV9|TRBJ1-3
ASSVTGLSGNTIY
>TRBV5-4|TRBJ2-7
ASSLGQGLGEQY
>TRBV2|TRBJ1-6
ASSSWAGDSPLH
>TRBV4-1|TRBJ2-7
ASSLSLDSYEQY
>TRBV6-5|TRBJ2-1
ASSSGTEQFDEQF
>TRBV25-1|TRBJ2-5
ASRKTGGLGETQY
>TRBV27|TRBJ2-5
ASRLLARWETQY
>TRBV6-6|TRBJ2-7
ASSYRRDRVDEQY
>TRBV27|TRBJ2-7
ASSLSASGGLEQY
>TRBV5-6|TRBJ2-7
ASSLDSRGWDLSYEQY
>TRBV6-6|TRBJ1-1
ASIQGTEAF
>TRBV5-4|TRBJ1-2
ASSPDRGLGYGYT
>TRBV7-8|TRBJ2-1
ASSLARGNYNTEQF
>TRBV6-1|TRBJ2-7
ASSQMRGSYEQY
>TRBV27|TRBJ2-7
ASSSPVGQGGYEQY
>TRBV5-4|TRBJ1-1
ASSSLRDTHTEAF
>TRBV4-1|TRBJ1-2
ASSQDEDRVNYGYT
>TRBV5-1|TRBJ2-5
ASGGGVQETQY
>TRBV5-5|TRBJ1-1
ASSPGMAEAF
>TRBV7-3|TRBJ1-2
ASSPGTANYGYT
>TRBV15|TRBJ1-4
ATSRDWAGRGTNEKLF
>TRBV7-9|TRBJ1-5
ASSSGAFNQPQH
>TRBV7-3|TRBJ2-1
ASSPREGAAYNEQF
>TRBV10-2|TRBJ2-4
ASSEPGNIQY
>TRBV2|TRBJ1-6
ASKIQGYSPLH
>TRBV5-5|TRBJ1-5
ASSLFIGTGQDQPQH
>TRBV5-8|TRBJ2-1
ASSPKWTSYNEQF
>TRBV5-1|TRBJ2-1
ASSRFTSGRANEQF
>TRBV7-9|TRBJ1-1
ASSSGTEAF
>TRBV6-5|TRBJ2-2
ASSYSLGDSGELF
>TRBV18|TRBJ2-7
ASSPQASGTYEQY
>TRBV7-2|TRBJ1-1
ASSLTTGGLTEAF
>TRBV9|TRBJ1-1
ASSVDPVMNTEAF